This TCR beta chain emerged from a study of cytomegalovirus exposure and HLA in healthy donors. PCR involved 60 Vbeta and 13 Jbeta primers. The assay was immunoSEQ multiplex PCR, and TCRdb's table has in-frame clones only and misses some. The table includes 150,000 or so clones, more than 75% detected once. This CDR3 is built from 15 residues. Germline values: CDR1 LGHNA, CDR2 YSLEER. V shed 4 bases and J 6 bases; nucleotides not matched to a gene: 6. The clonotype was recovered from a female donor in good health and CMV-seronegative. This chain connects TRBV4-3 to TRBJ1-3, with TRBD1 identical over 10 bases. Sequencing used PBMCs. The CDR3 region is CASSRAGTGVNTIYF. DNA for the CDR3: TGCGCCAGCAGCCGAGCCGGGACAGGGGTAAACACCATATATTTT.